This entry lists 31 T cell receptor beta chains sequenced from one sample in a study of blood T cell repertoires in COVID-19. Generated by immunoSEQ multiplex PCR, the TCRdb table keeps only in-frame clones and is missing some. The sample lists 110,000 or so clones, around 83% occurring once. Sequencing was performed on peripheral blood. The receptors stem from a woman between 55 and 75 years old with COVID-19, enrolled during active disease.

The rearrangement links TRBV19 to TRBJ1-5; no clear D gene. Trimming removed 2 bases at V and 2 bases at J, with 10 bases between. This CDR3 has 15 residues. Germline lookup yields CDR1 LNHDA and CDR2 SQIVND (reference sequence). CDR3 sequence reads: CASSITVQGNQPQHF. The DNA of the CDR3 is TGTGCCAGTAGTATAACCGTTCAGGGCAATCAGCCCCAGCATTTT.

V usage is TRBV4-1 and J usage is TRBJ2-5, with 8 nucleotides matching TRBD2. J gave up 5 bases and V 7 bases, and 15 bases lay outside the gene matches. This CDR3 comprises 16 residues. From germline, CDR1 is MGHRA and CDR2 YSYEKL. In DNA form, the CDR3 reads TGCGCCAGCACGATTGGGGGTAGCGGGGTAGGGGAGACCCAGTACTTC. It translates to CASTIGGSGVGETQYF.

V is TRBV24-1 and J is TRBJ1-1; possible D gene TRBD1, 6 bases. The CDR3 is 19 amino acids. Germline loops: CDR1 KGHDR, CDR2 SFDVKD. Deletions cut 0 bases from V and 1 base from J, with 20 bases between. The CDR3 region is CATSDLQIEGVPWNTEAFF. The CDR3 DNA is TGTGCCACCAGTGATTTGCAAATCGAGGGGGTACCCTGGAACACTGAAGCTTTCTTT.

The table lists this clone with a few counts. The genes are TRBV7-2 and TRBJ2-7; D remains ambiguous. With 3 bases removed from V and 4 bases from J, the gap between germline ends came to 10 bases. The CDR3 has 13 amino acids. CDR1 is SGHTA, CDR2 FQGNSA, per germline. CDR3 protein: CASSLYYGYEQYF. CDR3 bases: TGTGCCAGCAGCTTGTACTATGGGTACGAGCAGTACTTC. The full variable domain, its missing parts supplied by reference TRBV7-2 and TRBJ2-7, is GAGVSQSPSNKVTEKGKDVELRCDPISGHTALYWYRQSLGQGLEFLIYFQGNSAPDKSGLPSDRFSAERTGGSVSTLTIQRTQQEDSAVYLCASSLYYGYEQYFGPGTRLTVT.

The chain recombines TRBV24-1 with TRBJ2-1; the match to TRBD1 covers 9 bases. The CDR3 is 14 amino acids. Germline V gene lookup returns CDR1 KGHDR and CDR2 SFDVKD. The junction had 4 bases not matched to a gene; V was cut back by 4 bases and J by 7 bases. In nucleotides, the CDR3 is TGTGCCACCAGTGACCTACAGGGGGCTAATGAGCAGTTCTTC. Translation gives CATSDLQGANEQFF.

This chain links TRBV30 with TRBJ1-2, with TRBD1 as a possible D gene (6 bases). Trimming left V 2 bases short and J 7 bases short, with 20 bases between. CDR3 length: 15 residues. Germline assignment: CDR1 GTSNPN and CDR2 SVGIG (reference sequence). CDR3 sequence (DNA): TGTGCCTGGAGTACCCGCCAGGTAGGGGGACGTGGCTACACCTTC. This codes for CAWSTRQVGGRGYTF.

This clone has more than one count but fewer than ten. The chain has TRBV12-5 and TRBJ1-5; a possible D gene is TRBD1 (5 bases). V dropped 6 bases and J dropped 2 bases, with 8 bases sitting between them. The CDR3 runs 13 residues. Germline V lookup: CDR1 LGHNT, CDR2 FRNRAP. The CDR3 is CASGRGGNQPQHF. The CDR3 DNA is TGTGCTAGTGGAAGGGGTGGCAATCAGCCCCAGCATTTT.

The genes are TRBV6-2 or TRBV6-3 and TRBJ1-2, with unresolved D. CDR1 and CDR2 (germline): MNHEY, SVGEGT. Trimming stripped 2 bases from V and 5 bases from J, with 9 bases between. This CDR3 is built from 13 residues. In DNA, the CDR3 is TGTGCCAGCAGTTACGAGGCGGAGTATGGCTACACCTTC. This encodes CASSYEAEYGYTF.

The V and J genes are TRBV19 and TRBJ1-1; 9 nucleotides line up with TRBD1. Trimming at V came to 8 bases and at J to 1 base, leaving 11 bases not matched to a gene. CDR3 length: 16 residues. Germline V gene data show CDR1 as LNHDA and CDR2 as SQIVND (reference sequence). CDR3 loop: CASVRLRDRANTEAFF. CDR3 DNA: TGTGCCAGTGTTCGGCTTAGGGACAGGGCGAACACTGAAGCTTTCTTT.

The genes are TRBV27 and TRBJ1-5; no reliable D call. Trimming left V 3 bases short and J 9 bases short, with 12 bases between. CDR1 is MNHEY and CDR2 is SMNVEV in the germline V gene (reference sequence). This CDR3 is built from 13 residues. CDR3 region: CASSFGEYGPQHF. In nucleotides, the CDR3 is TGTGCCAGCAGTTTCGGGGAATATGGGCCCCAGCATTTT.

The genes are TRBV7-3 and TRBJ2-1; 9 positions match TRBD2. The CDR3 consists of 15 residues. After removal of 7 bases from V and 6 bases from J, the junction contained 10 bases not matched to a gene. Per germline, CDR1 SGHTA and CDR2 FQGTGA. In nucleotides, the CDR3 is TGTGCCAGCACCTACGAAGCGGGGGGCGGCAATGAGCAGTTCTTC. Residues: CASTYEAGGGNEQFF.

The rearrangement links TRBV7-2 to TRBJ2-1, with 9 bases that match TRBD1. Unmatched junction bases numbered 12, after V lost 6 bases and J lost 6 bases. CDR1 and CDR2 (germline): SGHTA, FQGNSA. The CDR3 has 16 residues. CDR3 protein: CASRITGGASGNEQFF. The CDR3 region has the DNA TGTGCCAGCAGAATCACAGGGGGCGCTTCCGGCAATGAGCAGTTCTTC.

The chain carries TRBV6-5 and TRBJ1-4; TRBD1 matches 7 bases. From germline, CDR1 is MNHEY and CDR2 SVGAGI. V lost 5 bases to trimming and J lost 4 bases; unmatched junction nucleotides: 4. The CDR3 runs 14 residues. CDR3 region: CASSTHRGNEKLFF. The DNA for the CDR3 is TGTGCCAGCAGTACCCACAGGGGTAATGAAAAACTGTTTTTT.

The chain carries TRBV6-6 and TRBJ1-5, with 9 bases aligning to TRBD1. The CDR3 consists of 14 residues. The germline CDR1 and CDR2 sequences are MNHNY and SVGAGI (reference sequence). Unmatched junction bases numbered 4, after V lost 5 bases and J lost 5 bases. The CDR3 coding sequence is TGTGCCAGCAGTCGGACAGGGGTGTATCAGCCCCAGCATTTT. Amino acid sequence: CASSRTGVYQPQHF.

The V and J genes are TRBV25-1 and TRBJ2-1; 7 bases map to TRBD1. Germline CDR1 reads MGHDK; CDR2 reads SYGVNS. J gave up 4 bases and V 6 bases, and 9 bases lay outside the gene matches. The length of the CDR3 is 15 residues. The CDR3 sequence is CASSQFGTAYNEQFF. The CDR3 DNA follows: TGTGCCAGCAGCCAATTCGGGACAGCTTACAATGAGCAGTTCTTC.

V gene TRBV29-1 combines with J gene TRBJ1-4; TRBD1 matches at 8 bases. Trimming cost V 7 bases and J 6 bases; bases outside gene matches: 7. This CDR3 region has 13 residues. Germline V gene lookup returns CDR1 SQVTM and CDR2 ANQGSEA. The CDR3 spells CSGQGNRYEKLFF. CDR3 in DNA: TGCAGCGGACAGGGGAATCGTTATGAAAAACTGTTTTTT. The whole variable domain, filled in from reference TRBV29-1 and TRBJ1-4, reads SAVISQKPSRDICQRGTSLTIQCQVDSQVTMMFWYRQQPGQSLTLIATANQGSEATYESGFVIDKFPISRPNLTFSTLTVSNMSPEDSSIYLCSGQGNRYEKLFFGSGTQLSVL.

The CDR3, as DNA: TGTGCCAGCAGCCAAGATCAGAATCAGGACGAGCAGTACTTC. This sequence encodes CASSQDQNQDEQYF. The chain links TRBV3-1 (or the pseudogene TRBV3-2) to TRBJ2-7; no clear D. The CDR3 totals 14 residues. CDR1 and CDR2 from the germline V gene are LGHDT and YNNKEL (reference sequence). V was clipped by 0 bases and J by 5 bases, with 11 bases between them.

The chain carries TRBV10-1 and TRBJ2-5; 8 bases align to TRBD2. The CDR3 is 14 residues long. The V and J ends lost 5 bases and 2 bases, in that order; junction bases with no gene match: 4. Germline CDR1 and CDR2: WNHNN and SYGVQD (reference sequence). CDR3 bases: TGCGCCAGCAGTCCTGGCGGGGGGCAAGAGACCCAGTACTTC. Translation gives CASSPGGGQETQYF.

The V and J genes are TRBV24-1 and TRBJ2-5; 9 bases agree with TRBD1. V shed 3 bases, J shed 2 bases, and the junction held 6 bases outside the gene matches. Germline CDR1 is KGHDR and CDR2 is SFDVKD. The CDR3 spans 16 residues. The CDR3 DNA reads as TGTGCCACCAGTGATACTCGGACAGGGGCGCAAGAGACCCAGTACTTC. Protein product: CATSDTRTGAQETQYF.

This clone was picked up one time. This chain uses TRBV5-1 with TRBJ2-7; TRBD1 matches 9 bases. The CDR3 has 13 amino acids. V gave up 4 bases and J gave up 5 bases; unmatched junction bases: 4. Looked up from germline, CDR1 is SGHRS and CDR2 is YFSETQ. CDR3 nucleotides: TGCGCCAGCAGCGTTGGGACAGGGAACGAGCAGTACTTC. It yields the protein CASSVGTGNEQYF.

The CDR3 DNA reads as TGTGCCAGCAGCACCCGGACAGGGGGCGGAATATCCTACGAGCAGTACTTC. Encoded protein: CASSTRTGGGISYEQYF. This chain connects TRBV7-9 to TRBJ2-7, with 11 bases matching TRBD1. J gave up 1 base and V 5 bases, and 10 bases lay outside the gene matches. The CDR3 spans 17 residues. Germline-derived CDR1 and CDR2 are SEHNR and FQNEAQ (reference sequence).

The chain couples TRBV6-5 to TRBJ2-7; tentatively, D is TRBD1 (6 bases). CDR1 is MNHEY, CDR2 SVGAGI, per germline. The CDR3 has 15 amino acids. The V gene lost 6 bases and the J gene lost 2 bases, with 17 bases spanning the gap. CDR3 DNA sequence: TGTGCCAGCAGACTACAGGGCTCCACCGCCTACGAGCAGTACTTC. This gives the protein CASRLQGSTAYEQYF.

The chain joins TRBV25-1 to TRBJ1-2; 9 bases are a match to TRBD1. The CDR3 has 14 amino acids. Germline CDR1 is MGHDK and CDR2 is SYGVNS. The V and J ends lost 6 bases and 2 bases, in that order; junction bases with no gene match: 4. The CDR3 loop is CASSLTGGNYGYTF. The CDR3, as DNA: TGTGCCAGCAGCCTCACAGGGGGCAACTATGGCTACACCTTC.

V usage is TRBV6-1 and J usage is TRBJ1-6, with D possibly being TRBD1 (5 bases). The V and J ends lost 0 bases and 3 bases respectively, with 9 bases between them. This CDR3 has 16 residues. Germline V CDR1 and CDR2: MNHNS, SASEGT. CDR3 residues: CASSEAEGYYNSPLHF. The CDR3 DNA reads TGTGCCAGCAGTGAAGCGGAGGGGTACTATAATTCACCCCTCCACTTT.

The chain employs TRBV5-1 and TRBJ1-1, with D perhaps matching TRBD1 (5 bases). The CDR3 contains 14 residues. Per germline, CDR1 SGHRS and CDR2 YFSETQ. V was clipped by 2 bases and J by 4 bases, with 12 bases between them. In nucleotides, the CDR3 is TGCGCCAGCAGCTTCAGGCAGGGCGGCACTGAAGCTTTCTTT. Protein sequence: CASSFRQGGTEAFF.

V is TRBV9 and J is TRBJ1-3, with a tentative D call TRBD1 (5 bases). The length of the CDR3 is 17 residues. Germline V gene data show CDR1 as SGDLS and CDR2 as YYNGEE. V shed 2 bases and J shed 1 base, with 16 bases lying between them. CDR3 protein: CASSVAGDGGSGNTIYF. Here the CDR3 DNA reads TGTGCCAGCAGCGTTGCGGGGGATGGGGGATCTGGAAACACCATATATTTT. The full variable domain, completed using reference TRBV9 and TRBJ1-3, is DSGVTQTPKHLITATGQRVTLRCSPRSGDLSVYWYQQSLDQGLQFLIQYYNGEERAKGNILERFSAQQFPDLHSELNLSSLELGDSALYFCASSVAGDGGSGNTIYFGEGSWLTVV.

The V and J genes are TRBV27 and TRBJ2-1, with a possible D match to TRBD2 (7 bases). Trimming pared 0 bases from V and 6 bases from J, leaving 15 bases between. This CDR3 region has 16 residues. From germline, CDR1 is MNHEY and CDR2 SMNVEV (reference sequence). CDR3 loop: CASSLSRAGAGNEQFF. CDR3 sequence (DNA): TGTGCCAGCAGTTTATCGAGGGCGGGGGCGGGCAATGAGCAGTTCTTC.

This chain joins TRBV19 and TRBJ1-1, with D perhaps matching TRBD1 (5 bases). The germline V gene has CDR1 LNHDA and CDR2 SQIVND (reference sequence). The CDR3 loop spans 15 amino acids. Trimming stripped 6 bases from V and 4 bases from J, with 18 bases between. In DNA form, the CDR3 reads TGTGCCAGTAGCCAGGCAGGGCCCTGGGGCACTGAAGCTTTCTTT. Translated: CASSQAGPWGTEAFF. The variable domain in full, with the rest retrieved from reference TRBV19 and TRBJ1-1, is DGGITQSPKYLFRKEGQNVTLSCEQNLNHDAMYWYRQDPGQGLRLIYYSQIVNDFQKGDIAEGYSVSREKKESFPLTVTSAQKNPTAFYLCASSQAGPWGTEAFFGQGTRLTVV.

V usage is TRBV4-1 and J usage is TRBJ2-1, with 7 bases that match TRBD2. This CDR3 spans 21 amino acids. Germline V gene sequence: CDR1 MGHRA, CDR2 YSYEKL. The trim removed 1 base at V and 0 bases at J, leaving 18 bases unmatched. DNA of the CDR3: TGCGCCAGCAGCCAAGTACCCGCTCTAATAGCGGGCCCTAGCTCCTACAATGAGCAGTTCTTC. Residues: CASSQVPALIAGPSSYNEQFF.

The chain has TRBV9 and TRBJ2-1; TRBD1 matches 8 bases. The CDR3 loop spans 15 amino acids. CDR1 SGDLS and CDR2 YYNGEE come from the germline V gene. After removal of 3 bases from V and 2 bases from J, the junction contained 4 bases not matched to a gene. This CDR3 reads CASSARDRTYNEQFF. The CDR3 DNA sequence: TGTGCCAGCAGCGCCCGGGACAGGACCTACAATGAGCAGTTCTTC. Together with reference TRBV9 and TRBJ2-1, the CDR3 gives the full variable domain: DSGVTQTPKHLITATGQRVTLRCSPRSGDLSVYWYQQSLDQGLQFLIQYYNGEERAKGNILERFSAQQFPDLHSELNLSSLELGDSALYFCASSARDRTYNEQFFGPGTRLTVL.

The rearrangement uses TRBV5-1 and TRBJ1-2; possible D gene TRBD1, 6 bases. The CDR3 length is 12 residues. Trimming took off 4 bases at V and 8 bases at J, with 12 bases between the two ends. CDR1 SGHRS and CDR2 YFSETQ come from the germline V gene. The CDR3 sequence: CASSPQGQGYTF. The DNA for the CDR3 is TGCGCCAGCAGCCCGCAGGGGCAAGGCTACACCTTC.